The clone carrying this T cell receptor (beta chain) was observed at least ten times. The antigen remains unidentified. This sample was included in a study of T cells in Graves' hyperthyroidism and ophthalmopathy. Broader study findings: Ophthalmopathy was distinguished from stable hyperthyroidism by 13 V-J signatures.

Ophthalmopathy patients had moderate-to-severe active disease, CAS ≥3, NOSPECS ≥4, and disease duration under 3 months. Fresh 10 ml peripheral blood yielded PBMCs. CDR1 is MDHEN and CDR2 is SYDVKM in the germline V gene. This CDR3 comprises 13 residues. V gave up 6 bases and J gave up 8 bases, with 16 bases separating them. The investigators amplified TCR beta CDR3 regions from RNA transcripts. Carried out on the TCR CDR3, a first-round RT-PCR used the HTBI primer set. TCRdb re-derived calls from the multiplex PCR reads in MiXCR, one entry per CDR3 protein. This table has about 260,000 distinct CDR3 sequences, roughly 15% appearing once.

Input material: blood. V is TRBV28 and J is TRBJ1-2; D ambiguous. The origin of this receptor is a woman younger than 30 with Graves' ophthalmopathy. The CDR3 sequence: CASSYRGGEGYTF. The CDR3 nucleotides are TGTGCCAGCAGCTACCGGGGTGGCGAGGGCTACACCTTC.